The 11 T cell receptor beta chains below all came from one sample that was sequenced in a study of blood T cell repertoires in COVID-19. TCRdb's table, derived via immunoSEQ multiplex PCR, lists solely in-frame clones and lacks some. The repertoire holds 400,000 or so clones, 90% seen once, with about 0.6% in the top ten. Specimen: PBMCs or T cells enriched from blood (not recorded which). These receptors all stem from a man between 18 and 35 years old who had recovered from COVID-19.

The genes are TRBV20-1 and TRBJ1-1; D gene ambiguous. The CDR3 extends over 12 amino acids. Germline V gene data show CDR1 as DFQATT and CDR2 as SNEGSKA (reference sequence). V was clipped by 3 bases and J by 4 bases, with 9 bases between them. The DNA for the CDR3 is TGCAGTGCTAGTACGGAGGGCACTGAAGCTTTCTTT. This sequence encodes CSASTEGTEAFF.

This chain connects TRBV2 to TRBJ1-1, with 8 bases lining up with TRBD1. Germline V lookup: CDR1 SNHLY, CDR2 FYNNEI. V was clipped by 0 bases and J by 5 bases; unmatched bases: 5. This CDR3 spans 15 amino acids. CDR3 sequence reads: CASSEARTGRTEAFF. The CDR3 DNA reads as TGTGCCAGCAGTGAAGCGAGGACAGGGAGAACTGAAGCTTTCTTT. Together with reference TRBV2 and TRBJ1-1, the CDR3 gives the full variable domain: EPEVTQTPSHQVTQMGQEVILRCVPISNHLYFYWYRQILGQKVEFLVSFYNNEISEKSEIFDDQFSVERPDGSNFTLKIRSTKLEDSAMYFCASSEARTGRTEAFFGQGTRLTVV.

For this clone: The same CDR3 can be traced to other DNA sequences in this sample. The chain uses TRBV5-1 and TRBJ1-3, with TRBD1 matching over 10 bases. Germline values: CDR1 SGHRS, CDR2 YFSETQ. V trimming: 3 bases; J trimming: 2 bases; junction bases outside the gene matches: 5. The CDR3 has 16 amino acids. As DNA, the CDR3 is TGCGCCAGCAGCTGGACCGGGACAGGGGCTGGAAACACCATATATTTT. This sequence encodes CASSWTGTGAGNTIYF.

This rearrangement joins TRBV7-8 to TRBJ2-3, with 12 nucleotides matching TRBD2. Germline V CDR1 and CDR2: SGHVS, FQNEAQ. This CDR3 spans 16 amino acids. Losses at the gene ends were 1 base for V and 7 bases for J; bases not matched to a gene: 6. The CDR3 nucleotides read TGTGCCAGCAGCTTAGATCTAGCGGGGGGGCTGTATACGCAGTATTTT. Its protein product is CASSLDLAGGLYTQYF.

The CDR3 DNA reads TGTGCCAGCAGCGTAGCCGGGACTACCGCTAGGGAGACCCAGTACTTC. Translation: CASSVAGTTARETQYF. The chain recombines TRBV9 with TRBJ2-5; 7 bases are shared with TRBD2. V shed 0 bases, J shed 5 bases, and the junction held 10 bases outside the gene matches. The CDR3 covers 16 residues. Germline V gene data show CDR1 as SGDLS and CDR2 as YYNGEE.

This clone was seen a handful of times. The V call is TRBV5-1, the J call TRBJ2-2; perhaps TRBD1 as D (6 bases). V lost 8 bases, J lost 0 bases, and 11 bases lay in between. The CDR3 length is 14 residues. Germline-derived CDR1 and CDR2 are SGHRS and YFSETQ. The CDR3 nucleotides are TGCGCCAGTCGACAGGAGCCGAACACCGGGGAGCTGTTTTTT. Amino acid sequence: CASRQEPNTGELFF.

The genes are TRBV6-2 or TRBV6-3 and TRBJ1-4; 8 bases are a match to TRBD1. Trimming cost V 2 bases and J 5 bases; bases outside gene matches: 4. Germline lookup yields CDR1 MNHEY and CDR2 SVGEGT. This CDR3 comprises 15 residues. The chain's CDR3 is CASSYRQGRNEKLFF. CDR3 sequence (DNA): TGTGCCAGCAGTTACAGACAGGGGCGGAATGAAAAACTGTTTTTT.

V is TRBV19 and J is TRBJ1-6, with D perhaps matching TRBD1 (6 bases). CDR3 length: 18 amino acids. Germline-derived CDR1 and CDR2 are LNHDA and SQIVND (reference sequence). Trimming took 6 bases from V and 7 from J, leaving 25 bases between them. CDR3 sequence (DNA): TGTGCCAGTAGCCAGGGGCAGGGTTGGGGCCTTCTCAATTCACCCCTCCACTTT. This gives the protein CASSQGQGWGLLNSPLHF.

The chain uses TRBV11-3 and TRBJ1-2; D remains ambiguous. V was shortened by 0 bases and J by 2 bases, with 16 bases between the two germline ends. This CDR3 is built from 17 residues. Germline assignment: CDR1 SGHNT and CDR2 YENEEA. Written as DNA, the CDR3 is TGTGCCAGCAGCTTAGATCAGGAAGGACTGGGAAACTATGGCTACACCTTC. Translating it yields CASSLDQEGLGNYGYTF. Variable domain in full (rest from reference TRBV11-3 and TRBJ1-2): EAGVVQSPRYKIIEKKQPVAFWCNPISGHNTLYWYLQNLGQGPELLIRYENEEAVDDSQLPKDRFSAERLKGVDSTLKIQPAELGDSAVYLCASSLDQEGLGNYGYTFGSGTRLTVV.

V and J are TRBV7-9 and TRBJ2-7, with 7 positions matching TRBD2. The germline V gene encodes CDR1 SEHNR and CDR2 FQNEAQ (reference sequence). J lost 1 base, V lost 8 bases, and 5 bases had no gene match. The CDR3 extends over 13 amino acids. Here the CDR3 DNA reads TGTGCCAGCGGGAGGGCTCCGTCCTACGAGCAGTACTTC. Protein product: CASGRAPSYEQYF.

The V call is TRBV5-1, the J call TRBJ1-4; 7 nucleotides match TRBD1. The CDR3 runs 15 residues. V was pared by 2 bases and J by 5 bases, with 6 bases of the junction left unmatched. The V gene's germline CDR1 is SGHRS and CDR2 YFSETQ. CDR3 sequence reads: CASSLQGRQNEKLFF. The DNA of the CDR3 is TGCGCCAGCAGCTTACAGGGGCGACAAAATGAAAAACTGTTTTTT.